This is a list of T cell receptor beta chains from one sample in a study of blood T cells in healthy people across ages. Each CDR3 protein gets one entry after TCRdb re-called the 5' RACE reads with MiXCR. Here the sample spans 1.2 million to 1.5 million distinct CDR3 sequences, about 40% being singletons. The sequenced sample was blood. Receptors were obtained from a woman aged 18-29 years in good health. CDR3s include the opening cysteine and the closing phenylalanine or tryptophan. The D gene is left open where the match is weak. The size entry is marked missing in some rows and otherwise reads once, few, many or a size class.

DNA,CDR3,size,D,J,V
TGTGCCAGCACCGGGGGACTAGACCGTCAAGAGACCCAGTACTTC,CASTGGLDRQETQYF,few,TRBD2,TRBJ2-5,TRBV12-3/TRBV12-4
TGTGCCAGCAGCTCGGGGGGGCTCGTGGATGGCTACACCTTC,CASSSGGLVDGYTF,few,NA,TRBJ1-2,TRBV9
TGTGCCACCGGACTAGCGGAGAACAATGAGCAGTTCTTC,CATGLAENNEQFF,few,TRBD2,TRBJ2-1,TRBV15
TGTGCCAGCAGCCAGGGCCGTGCTTATACGCAGTATTTT,CASSQGRAYTQYF,few,NA,TRBJ2-3,TRBV12-3/TRBV12-4
TGTGCCACCAGTGACGCGACCCGGTCGACGACCCAGTACTTC,CATSDATRSTTQYF,NA,NA,TRBJ2-5,TRBV24-1
TGCAGCGTCTTAGGGACAGGGGCCAATGAGCAGTTCTTC,CSVLGTGANEQFF,NA,TRBD1,TRBJ2-1,TRBV29-1
TGTGCCAGCAGCTTAGTAGGTTTCGTTCCGGGGGGCAATCAGCCCCAGCATTTT,CASSLVGFVPGGNQPQHF,NA,NA,TRBJ1-5,TRBV11-2
TGCAGTGCTAGAGAGCCGGGACAGGGCTCCTACAATGAGCAGTTCTTC,CSAREPGQGSYNEQFF,NA,TRBD1,TRBJ2-1,TRBV20-1
TGCAGTGCTAGAGATCCCAGCGGGAGGGCCGTTTACGAGCAGTACTTC,CSARDPSGRAVYEQYF,once,TRBD2,TRBJ2-7,TRBV20-1
TGCGCCAGCAGCCAAGTTCCCTTGAACACTGAAGCTTTCTTT,CASSQVPLNTEAFF,NA,NA,TRBJ1-1,TRBV4-1
TGTGCCAGCAGCCCAACCCGACCAGGCTCCTACAATGAGCAGTTCTTC,CASSPTRPGSYNEQFF,NA,NA,TRBJ2-1,TRBV12-3/TRBV12-4
TGTGCCAGCAGCCCTAGACAGAACTACGAGCAGTACTTC,CASSPRQNYEQYF,few,NA,TRBJ2-7,TRBV3-1
TGTGCCAGCAGCCAGGGCCGGAAGGACAGAATCTCTGGAAACACCATATATTTT,CASSQGRKDRISGNTIYF,many,NA,TRBJ1-3,TRBV3-1
TGTGCCAGCTCACCACCTGCGACGCGCCGGGATACGCAGTATTTT,CASSPPATRRDTQYF,few,NA,TRBJ2-3,TRBV18
TGCAGTGCTAGAGATGCAGGACCCACAGATACGCAGTATTTT,CSARDAGPTDTQYF,NA,NA,TRBJ2-3,TRBV20-1
TGTGCCAGCAGCCTCGGACACAAGGTATCATACGAGCAGTACTTC,CASSLGHKVSYEQYF,NA,NA,TRBJ2-7,TRBV12-3/TRBV12-4
TGTGCCAGCAGCCAACCTGAGAGGCTCACAGATACGCGGTATTTT,CASSQPERLTDTRYF,NA,NA,TRBJ2-3,TRBV3-1
TGCGCCAGCAGCCAAGAGCAGGGGAACACTGAAGCTTTCTTT,CASSQEQGNTEAFF,few,NA,TRBJ1-1,TRBV4-1
TGTGCCAGCAGCTTAAGGGCTAGGCCCTCCTACAATGAGCAGTTCTTC,CASSLRARPSYNEQFF,NA,NA,TRBJ2-1,TRBV7-2
TGTGCCAGCAGCCCTCCCGGGACCGTAAGGGGACAAGAGACCCAGTACTTC,CASSPPGTVRGQETQYF,NA,NA,TRBJ2-5,TRBV7-2
TGTGCCAGCAGCTCTATGGACTCAGATACGCAGTATTTT,CASSSMDSDTQYF,few,NA,TRBJ2-3,TRBV7-3
TGTGCCAGCAGCACCCGCGGAAGGGCCAGCGGGCTTAACAATGAGCAGTTCTTC,CASSTRGRASGLNNEQFF,NA,NA,TRBJ2-1,TRBV7-2
TGCAGCGTTGAGGGCAGTAACAATGAGCAGTTCTTC,CSVEGSNNEQFF,NA,NA,TRBJ2-1,TRBV29-1
TGTGCCAGCAGCACCCCGGACAGCTCGACCCAGTACTTC,CASSTPDSSTQYF,NA,NA,TRBJ2-5,TRBV7-9
TGCGCCAGCAGGTTAGCTAGCGGACCCTACGAGCAGTACTTC,CASRLASGPYEQYF,once,TRBD2,TRBJ2-7,TRBV5-1
TGTGCCAGCAGGGTGCAAGTGTCTGGAACTGAAGCTTTCTTT,CASRVQVSGTEAFF,few,NA,TRBJ1-1,TRBV12-3/TRBV12-4
TGTGCCAGCAACTCGGGGGCGGGTGAGCAGTTCTTC,CASNSGAGEQFF,few,NA,TRBJ2-1,TRBV12-3/TRBV12-4
TGCGCCAGCAGTGATTGGAGGGTAGACGAGCAGTACTTC,CASSDWRVDEQYF,NA,NA,TRBJ2-7,TRBV10-2
TGTGCCATCAGTGAGATTGGACTCAAGAGCTCCTACAATGAGCAGTTCTTC,CAISEIGLKSSYNEQFF,few,NA,TRBJ2-1,TRBV10-3
TGTGCCAGCAGCGTAGGGGCTAGCGGGGGAAACAATGAGCAGTTCTTC,CASSVGASGGNNEQFF,few,TRBD2,TRBJ2-1,TRBV9
TGTGCCAGCAGTCCCTTGGCGGCCCCAGCCAAAAACATTCAGTACTTC,CASSPLAAPAKNIQYF,NA,NA,TRBJ2-4,TRBV27
TGTGCCAGCAGTGGCGAGGGGACTAGCGGGAGTTACGAGCAGTACTTC,CASSGEGTSGSYEQYF,NA,TRBD2,TRBJ2-7,TRBV6-1
TGTGCCAGCAGTCCGGGGGCCTCCTACAATGAGCAGTTCTTC,CASSPGASYNEQFF,many,NA,TRBJ2-1,TRBV2
TGTGCCAGCAGCCCGGACAGGGTGTACGGCCAAGAGACCCAGTACTTC,CASSPDRVYGQETQYF,NA,TRBD1,TRBJ2-5,TRBV9
TGTGCCAGTAGCGGGGAACTCTCCTCCTACGAGCAGTTCTTC,CASSGELSSYEQFF,NA,TRBD2,TRBJ2-1,TRBV6-1
TGCAGTGTCGTCCGTTCCAATCAGCCCCAGCATTTT,CSVVRSNQPQHF,NA,NA,TRBJ1-5,TRBV20-1
TGTGCCAGCCAGGCGGCCTGGGGGGTGGTAGATACGCAGTATTTT,CASQAAWGVVDTQYF,NA,NA,TRBJ2-3,TRBV7-8
TGTGCTTCCGGGTCGGTTCTAGCCTACGAGCAGTACTTC,CASGSVLAYEQYF,NA,NA,TRBJ2-7,TRBV7-2
TGTGCCAGCAAGGAAGTAGCAGCCCTAGAGACCCAGTACTTC,CASKEVAALETQYF,few,NA,TRBJ2-5,TRBV11-1
TGTGCCTGGATGAGGGACCACTACGAGCAGTACTTC,CAWMRDHYEQYF,few,NA,TRBJ2-7,TRBV30
TGTGCCACCAGGGTAGGGGGGGACACTGAAGCTTTCTTT,CATRVGGDTEAFF,NA,NA,TRBJ1-1,TRBV6-6
TGCAGTGCGTTGGGACGACATAGCAATCAGCCCCAGCATTTT,CSALGRHSNQPQHF,few,NA,TRBJ1-5,TRBV20-1
TGCGCCAGCAGCCCCGCCCATACGGGAGGATCCTACGAGCAGTACTTC,CASSPAHTGGSYEQYF,NA,TRBD2,TRBJ2-7,TRBV4-1
TGTGCCAGCAGTTTCGACTATCCCCCCTACGAGCAGTACTTC,CASSFDYPPYEQYF,NA,NA,TRBJ2-7,TRBV27
TGTGCCAGCAGTTTATCACGGGGCCCCAGCCCAGATACGCAGTATTTT,CASSLSRGPSPDTQYF,NA,NA,TRBJ2-3,TRBV27
TGTGCCATCAGAGCTCGAGAGTCCTACGAGCAGTACTTC,CAIRARESYEQYF,once,NA,TRBJ2-7,TRBV10-3
TGTGCCATGGCGGGGGTGCCGGACTATGGCTACACCTTC,CAMAGVPDYGYTF,few,NA,TRBJ1-2,TRBV10-3
TGCAGTGCTAGTGGCAGGGACGAAAGGGACAGGCTGGGGGAGACCCAGTACTTC,CSASGRDERDRLGETQYF,once,TRBD1,TRBJ2-5,TRBV20-1
TGTGCCAGCAGCCCTCAAGCGGGGGGGACAGAGACCCAGTACTTC,CASSPQAGGTETQYF,NA,TRBD2,TRBJ2-5,TRBV12-3/TRBV12-4
TGTGCCAGCAGCTCCGGGACTAGCGGGAGGGCCGAGCAGTACTTC,CASSSGTSGRAEQYF,few,TRBD2,TRBJ2-7,TRBV7-9
TGTGCCAGCAGCCAAGAGAGCTCGGGGAAAGAGACCCAGTACTTC,CASSQESSGKETQYF,NA,NA,TRBJ2-5,TRBV3-1
TGTGCCAGCAGCGTACAGCATGAGAATGAGCAGTTCTTC,CASSVQHENEQFF,NA,NA,TRBJ2-1,TRBV9